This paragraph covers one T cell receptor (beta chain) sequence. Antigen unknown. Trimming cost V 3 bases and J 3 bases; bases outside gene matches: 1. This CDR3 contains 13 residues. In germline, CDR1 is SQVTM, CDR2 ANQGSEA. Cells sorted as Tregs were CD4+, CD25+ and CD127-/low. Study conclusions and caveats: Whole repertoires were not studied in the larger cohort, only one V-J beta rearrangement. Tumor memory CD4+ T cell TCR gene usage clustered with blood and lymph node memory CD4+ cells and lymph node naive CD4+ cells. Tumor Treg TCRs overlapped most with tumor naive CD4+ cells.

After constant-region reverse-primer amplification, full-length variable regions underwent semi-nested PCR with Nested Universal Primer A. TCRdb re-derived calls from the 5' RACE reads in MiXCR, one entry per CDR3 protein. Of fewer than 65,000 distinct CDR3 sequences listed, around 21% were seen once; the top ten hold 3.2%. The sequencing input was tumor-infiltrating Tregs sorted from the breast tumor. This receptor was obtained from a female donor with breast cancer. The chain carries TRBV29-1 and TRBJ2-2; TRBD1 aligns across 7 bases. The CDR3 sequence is CSVDRGHTGELFF. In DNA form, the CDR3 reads TGCAGCGTTGATAGGGGGCACACCGGGGAGCTGTTTTTT.